This T cell receptor (beta chain) was captured by sequencing in a study of blood T cell repertoires in COVID-19. V was clipped by 6 bases and J by 4 bases, with 12 bases between them. Germline CDR1 reads SNHLY; CDR2 reads FYNNEI. The length of the CDR3 is 14 residues. TCRdb's table, derived via immunoSEQ multiplex PCR, lists solely in-frame clones and lacks some. Among roughly 45,000 clones, approximately 82% were seen once, and the ten largest hold around 12%. The clonotype was recovered from a human donor in a cohort sampled during active COVID-19. This chain links TRBV2 with TRBJ1-4; tentatively, D is TRBD1 (6 bases). The specimen was peripheral blood. CDR3 sequence: CASRKDRNNEKLFF. Written as DNA, the CDR3 is TGTGCCAGCAGAAAAGACAGGAATAATGAAAAACTGTTTTTT. Together with reference TRBV2 and TRBJ1-4, the CDR3 gives the full variable domain: EPEVTQTPSHQVTQMGQEVILRCVPISNHLYFYWYRQILGQKVEFLVSFYNNEISEKSEIFDDQFSVERPDGSNFTLKIRSTKLEDSAMYFCASRKDRNNEKLFFGSGTQLSVL.